What follows is one TCR beta chain and its context. Clones were sequenced by immunoSEQ multiplex PCR, and TCRdb holds only the in-frame ones, with some missing. The sample lists 280,000 or so clones, about 85% occurring once. The CDR3 contains 13 residues. V was trimmed by 6 bases and J by 4 bases, leaving 10 bases between them. Germline assignment: CDR1 KGHDR and CDR2 SFDVKD. The sample comes from a study of blood T cell repertoires in COVID-19. Enrolled through a virtual design, the participants were between roughly 18 and 89 years of age and came from fewer than 30 US areas. Participant-given clinical history determined each cohort assignment.

Sequencing was performed on PBMCs or T cells enriched from blood (not recorded which). This chain uses TRBV24-1 with TRBJ2-3; no clear D. This sequence was found in a woman in her fifties or sixties who had recovered from COVID-19. The CDR3 spells CATSRPGSDTQYF. CDR3 sequence (DNA): TGTGCCACCAGTCGACCGGGTTCAGATACGCAGTATTTT.